A single sample gave rise to the 2 T cell receptor beta chains below, sequenced in a study of post-analysis software for immune sequencing data. Which antigens these TCRs recognize remains unknown. Unique molecular identifiers were present in the TCR beta cDNA libraries. TCRdb re-derived calls from the PCR reads in MiXCR, one entry per CDR3 protein. The data hold hundreds of thousands of distinct CDR3 sequences, with 44% observed a single time. Overall study findings and caveats: Patients carried roughly 5 TRBV segments more frequently than controls did, and TRBV5-6, TRBV5-1 and TRBV20-1 were among them.

Material: blood. The receptors were gathered from a girl aged 10 to 17 with multiple sclerosis.

The chain links TRBV6-5 to TRBJ2-4, with D possibly TRBD1 on 5 matching bases. The CDR3 sequence is 12 residues long. Germline CDR1 reads MNHEY; CDR2 reads SVGAGI. V lost 0 bases and J lost 13, with 10 bases in between. The DNA of the CDR3 is TGTGCCAGCAGTTACTCGAAGGGGAAGCAGTACTTC. It codes for CASSYSKGKQYF.

The chain couples TRBV10-3 to TRBJ2-1; 8 positions agree with TRBD1. The germline CDR1 and CDR2 sequences are ENHRY and SYGVKD. The CDR3 is made up of 15 amino acids. V shed 9 bases and J 10 bases; nucleotides not matched to a gene: 17. CDR3 DNA: TGTGCCATACGAACCGGGACAGGTGTTTTCTACGAGCAGTTCTTC. This codes for CAIRTGTGVFYEQFF.